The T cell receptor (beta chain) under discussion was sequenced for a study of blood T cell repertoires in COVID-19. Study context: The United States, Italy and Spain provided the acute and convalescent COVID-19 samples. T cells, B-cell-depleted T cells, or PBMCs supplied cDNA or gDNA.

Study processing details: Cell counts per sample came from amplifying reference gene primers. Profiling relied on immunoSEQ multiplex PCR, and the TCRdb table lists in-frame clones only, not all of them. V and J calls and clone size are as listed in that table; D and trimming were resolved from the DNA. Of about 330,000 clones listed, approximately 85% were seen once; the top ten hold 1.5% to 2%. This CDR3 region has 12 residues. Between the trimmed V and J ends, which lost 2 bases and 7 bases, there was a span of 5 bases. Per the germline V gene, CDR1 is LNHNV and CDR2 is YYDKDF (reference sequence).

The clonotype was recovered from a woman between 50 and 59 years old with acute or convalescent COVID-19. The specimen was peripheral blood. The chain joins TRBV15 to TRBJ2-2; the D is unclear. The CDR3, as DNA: TGTGCCACCAGCAGACAGGACGGGGAGCTGTTTTTT. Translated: CATSRQDGELFF.